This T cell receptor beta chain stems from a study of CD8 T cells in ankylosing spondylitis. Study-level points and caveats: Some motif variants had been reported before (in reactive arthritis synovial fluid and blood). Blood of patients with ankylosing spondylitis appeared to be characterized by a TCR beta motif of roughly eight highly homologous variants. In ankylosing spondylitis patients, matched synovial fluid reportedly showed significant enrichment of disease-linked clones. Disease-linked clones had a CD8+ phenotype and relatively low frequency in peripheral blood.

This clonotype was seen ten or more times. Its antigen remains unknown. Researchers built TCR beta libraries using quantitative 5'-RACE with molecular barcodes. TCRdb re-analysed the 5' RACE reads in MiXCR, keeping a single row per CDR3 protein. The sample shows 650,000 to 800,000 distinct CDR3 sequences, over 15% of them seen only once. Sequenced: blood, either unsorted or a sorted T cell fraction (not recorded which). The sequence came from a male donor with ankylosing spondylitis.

CDR3 DNA sequence: TGCAGTGCTAGATACAGGGGCTCCAGCTCCTACAATGAGCAGTTCTTC. This codes for CSARYRGSSSYNEQFF. The chain is built from TRBV20-1 and TRBJ2-1; 7 positions agree with TRBD1. The J segment lost 0 bases and the V segment lost 2 bases, leaving 7 bases of the junction unmatched. Germline CDR1 reads DFQATT; CDR2 reads SNEGSKA (reference sequence). The CDR3 is 16 residues long.